This TCR beta chain comes out of a study of Graves' ophthalmopathy and Graves' hyperthyroidism. This clonotype was seen many times. What it binds is unknown. The hyperthyroidism patients, aged 18 to 65, had been newly diagnosed, with under 2 months' duration. If patients had other autoimmune diseases, uncontrolled infections, pregnancy or lactation, they were excluded. As the template, RNA transcripts were used to amplify TCR beta CDR3 regions. First-round RT-PCR relied on HTBI primers, and a second-round multiplex PCR came next. Each CDR3 protein is one row after TCRdb ran MiXCR on the multiplex PCR reads. Of 1 million to 1.3 million distinct CDR3 sequences listed, less than 45% were seen once; the top ten hold 11%. Regarding the study as a whole: Blood was where most expanded thyroid clonotypes above 0.001 frequency also turned up.

Germline V CDR1 and CDR2: SQVTM, ANQGSEA. The CDR3 totals 14 residues. The V segment lost 4 bases and the J segment 2 bases; nucleotides outside the gene matches: 4. This clonotype was obtained from an adult man with Graves' hyperthyroidism. J is TRBJ2-2 and V is TRBV29-1; 7 positions agree with TRBD2. The source material was peripheral blood or thyroid tissue (not recorded which). The CDR3 DNA is TGCAGCGTTGTAAGGGACTATAACACCGGGGAGCTGTTTTTT. Encoded protein: CSVVRDYNTGELFF.